These 14 T cell receptor beta chains came from one sample sequenced in a study of prognosis after radiotherapy for stage I lung cancer. The TCR beta CDR3 region was amplified from genomic DNA, with two rounds of multiplex PCR being used for the amplification. First-round PCR used primers specific to each TRBV and TRBJ gene. TCRdb re-called the multiplex PCR reads with MiXCR, one entry per CDR3 protein. The sample carries more than 30,000 distinct CDR3 sequences, about 32% recorded once. The sequences come from PBMCs, collected before or after stereotactic body radiation therapy (not recorded which). These receptors were taken from a donor over 45 with non-small cell lung cancer.

This clonotype was observed a single time. Only one base separates this from a far larger clonotype, so it likely reflects a read error. This chain uses TRBV27 with TRBJ2-5; no firm D call. Germline CDR1 is MNHEY and CDR2 is SMNVEV (reference sequence). This CDR3 is 16 amino acids long. Here the CDR3 DNA reads TGTGCCAGCAGCCCGCGACCGCCGGCTAACCACAATGAGAAGTTCTTC. Residues: CASSPRPPANHNEKFF.

This clonotype occurred many times. The rearrangement joins TRBV7-8 to TRBJ2-1; the D gene is possibly TRBD2 (7 bases). CDR1 and CDR2 (germline): SGHVS, FQNEAQ. Trimming cost V 1 base and J 8 bases, with 12 bases left between them. This CDR3 has 14 residues. The CDR3 here is CASSLVGGGDEQFF. CDR3 nucleotides: TGTGCCAGCAGCTTAGTAGGAGGGGGGGATGAGCAGTTCTTC.

The sample holds many counts of this clonotype. The chain recombines TRBV9 with TRBJ2-7; D is undetermined. Germline lookup yields CDR1 SGDLS and CDR2 YYNGEE. Trimming took 0 bases from V and 5 from J, leaving 12 bases between them. The CDR3 has 14 residues. CDR3 nucleotides: TGTGCCAGCAGCGTAGATAACGTCCTCGACGAGCAGTACTTC. Protein sequence: CASSVDNVLDEQYF.

This clonotype was found many times. This chain joins TRBV6-1 and TRBJ1-4; perhaps TRBD1 as D (6 bases). The CDR3 spans 16 residues. With 6 bases removed from V and 6 bases from J, the gap between germline ends came to 20 bases. Germline CDR1 is MNHNS and CDR2 is SASEGT. CDR3 in DNA: TGTGCCAGCAGCTCGGGGGGGGCGATTTTTTATGAAAAACTGTTTTTT. Its translation is CASSSGGAIFYEKLFF.

In this sample, this clonotype turned up many times. The rearrangement uses TRBV7-3 and TRBJ2-1; 11 nucleotides agree with TRBD2. Losses at the gene ends were 5 bases for V and 4 bases for J; bases not matched to a gene: 4. Germline V gives CDR1 SGHTA, CDR2 FQGTGA. The CDR3 runs to 15 residues. In DNA, the CDR3 is TGTGCCAGCAGCGAAACTAGCGGGAGTTACAATGAGCAGTTCTTC. Translated: CASSETSGSYNEQFF.

This clonotype was seen a few times. This may be a read error, as it is one base from a much larger clone. The CDR3: CASSPPTVGNEKLFF. The CDR3 DNA follows: TGTGCCAGCAGTCCACCGACAGTGGGTAATGAAAAACTGTTTTTT. The chain combines TRBV28 with TRBJ1-4, with TRBD1 as a possible D gene (5 bases). Germline V CDR1 and CDR2: MDHEN, SYDVKM. The CDR3 has 15 amino acids. V lost 5 bases and J lost 4, with 14 bases in between.

Comment on this clonotype: A much larger clone differs from this one at a single base, so this may be a read error. The CDR3 sequence is CASSLVRCRDTQYF. Written as DNA, the CDR3 is TGCGCCAGCAGCTTGGTAAGGTGTCGAGATACGCAGTATTTT. The chain links TRBV5-1 to TRBJ2-3; no clear D gene. The CDR3 has 14 amino acids. V lost 0 bases and J lost 5, with 10 bases in between. The V gene's germline CDR1 is SGHRS and CDR2 YFSETQ.

This clonotype appeared many times. The chain carries TRBV7-9 and TRBJ1-4; possibly TRBD1 for D (5 bases). Trimming left V 1 base short and J 5 bases short, with 17 bases between. This CDR3 comprises 17 residues. CDR1 is SEHNR, CDR2 FQNEAQ, per germline (reference sequence). CDR3 in amino acids: CASSLDRPSGGNEKLFF. The CDR3 region has the DNA TGTGCCAGCAGCTTAGACAGGCCCTCGGGGGGAAATGAAAAACTGTTTTTT.

In this sample, this clonotype turned up many times. The J gene is TRBJ1-1, the V gene TRBV7-3, with D tentatively TRBD1 (5 bases). Germline CDR1 and CDR2: SGHTA and FQGTGA. Trimming pared 3 bases from V and 0 bases from J, leaving 8 bases between. This CDR3 contains 14 residues. Written as DNA, the CDR3 is TGTGCCAGCAGCTTGCAGGGTCTGAACACTGAAGCTTTCTTT. Its translation is CASSLQGLNTEAFF.

This clonotype was observed at least ten times. The chain employs TRBV10-3 and TRBJ1-5; D remains ambiguous. This CDR3 contains 15 residues. V lost 3 bases, J lost 11 bases, and 20 bases lay in between. Germline CDR1 is ENHRY and CDR2 is SYGVKD. Here the CDR3 DNA reads TGTGCCATCAGTGATAATGGGCAGCCTCAGACCGCCCAGCATTTT. Translating it yields CAISDNGQPQTAQHF.

The chain combines TRBV6-1 with TRBJ2-2; TRBD2 aligns across 8 bases. V dropped 3 bases and J dropped 10; count of bases not matched to a gene: 13. CDR3 length equals 16 residues. Germline V CDR1 and CDR2: MNHNS, SASEGT. In DNA form, the CDR3 reads TGTGCCAGCAGTGAGGCGGGAGGCACCTCTCCCTTGGAGCTGTTTTTT. This encodes CASSEAGGTSPLELFF.

This clonotype was counted ten times or more. The chain links TRBV19 to TRBJ2-7; 10 nucleotides match TRBD1. Germline assignment: CDR1 LNHDA and CDR2 SQIVND (reference sequence). The CDR3 runs to 14 residues. Trimming cost V 3 bases and J 6 bases; bases outside gene matches: 5. CDR3 coding DNA: TGTGCCAGTAGTATTGGGGGGACAGGGGCCGAGCAGTACTTC. It codes for CASSIGGTGAEQYF. Based on the CDR3 plus reference TRBV19 and TRBJ2-7, the full variable domain is DGGITQSPKYLFRKEGQNVTLSCEQNLNHDAMYWYRQDPGQGLRLIYYSQIVNDFQKGDIAEGYSVSREKKESFPLTVTSAQKNPTAFYLCASSIGGTGAEQYFGPGTRLTVT.

This chain connects TRBV11-2 to TRBJ2-7, with D tentatively TRBD2 (6 bases). V lost 1 base and J lost 2, with 15 bases in between. Per the germline V gene, CDR1 is SGHAT and CDR2 is FQNNGV. This CDR3 spans 16 amino acids. CDR3 DNA sequence: TGTGCCAGCAGCTTAGGAGCAGTGGACTACGCCTACGAGCAGTACTTC. As protein: CASSLGAVDYAYEQYF.

This clonotype has at least ten counts. The J gene is TRBJ2-7, the V gene TRBV20-1, with D possibly TRBD1 on 6 matching bases. Germline V gives CDR1 DFQATT, CDR2 SNEGSKA (reference sequence). This CDR3 comprises 13 residues. V lost 6 bases and J 3 bases, leaving 15 bases between the germline ends. The CDR3 nucleotides read TGCAGTGCACAAATCGGACAGCTCTACGAGCAGTACTTC. Translating gives CSAQIGQLYEQYF.